These T cell receptor beta chains were read from a single sample in a study of PD-1 blockade in classical Hodgkin lymphoma. Repertoires were generated with immunoSEQ multiplex PCR, while TCRdb's copy carries only in-frame clones and drops some. The data show roughly 150,000 clones, 78% seen once. Specimen: peripheral blood mononuclear cells (PBMCs), collected before the second cycle of nivolumab. The receptor source for this set is a human donor with classical Hodgkin lymphoma. Both conserved end residues are part of each CDR3. A D gene is named only where the DNA matches it firmly. Not all rows give a size; the values are once, few, many and, for expanded clones, a class.

V	D	length	size	CDR3
TRBV6-4	TRBD1	14	once	CASSGQGGPGELFF
TRBV5-5	TRBD2	15	few	CASSGGGQSSYEQYF
TRBV5-1	.	16	.	CASSLSGASGANVLTF
TRBV6-5	.	11	.	CASSSAYEQYF
TRBV6-5	.	16	.	CASSYSGRGHRDTQYF
TRBV4-1	TRBD1	17	few	CASSQSDRGLRGGELFF
TRBV19	TRBD1	15	once	CASSIGQGAGETQYF
TRBV7-2	TRBD1	15	few	CASSLGDRVVHEQYF
TRBV28	TRBD1	11	many	CAIQGAYEQYF
TRBV13	TRBD2	15	medium-sized	CASSLRIAGHNEQFF
TRBV19	TRBD2	17	.	CASSRSVAGTSTDTQYF
TRBV28	.	18	.	CASSLLGGGGPRPYEQYF
TRBV6-5	TRBD2	15	.	CASRGTHSGNHEQYF
TRBV30	.	14	.	CAWTHLGTVDEQFF
TRBV7-9	TRBD1	14	.	CASSPTGVTETQYF
TRBV6-5	TRBD1	16	.	CASSYSRTGVVNEQYF
TRBV5-1	.	15	.	CASSLVFSSYNEQFF
TRBV6-5	.	15	.	CASSYSAAEDQPQHF
TRBV18	TRBD1	14	.	CASSPTTGDYGYTF
TRBV7-8	.	17	.	CASSLGAGLFLYNEQFF
TRBV10-2	.	17	.	CASSESRGGLGRDTQYF
TRBV2	.	13	.	CASRGDLTDTQYF
TRBV9	TRBD1	14	.	CASSLTGGKEPQHF
TRBV10-3	TRBD1	15	.	CAISPSGQGAYEQYF
TRBV6-6	TRBD1	15	.	CASSPRQGLIYGYTF
TRBV29-1	.	13	.	CSGRQGREETQYF
TRBV25-1	TRBD2	15	.	CASSEWSGVTGELFF
TRBV6-5	.	15	.	CASSPHSGRNQPQHF
TRBV10-3	.	14	.	CAISDTTMNTEAFF
TRBV19	.	16	.	CASSIGGTNSNYGYTF
TRBV18	TRBD1	14	.	CASSDGQGNYEQYF
TRBV7-3	.	14	.	CASSVPRMNTEAFF
TRBV9	TRBD1	15	once	CASSVGGTGSYEQYF
TRBV11-3	TRBD1	15	.	CASSSDRGRADTQYF
TRBV2	.	13	.	CASSEQLNTEAFF
TRBV25-1	.	13	.	CASRKSSYNEQFF
TRBV15	TRBD2	16	once	CATRTAWGGLGNEQFF
TRBV19	.	12	.	CASSIGGETQYF
TRBV27	.	15	.	CASSLSQRGGYGYTF
TRBV7-9	TRBD1	15	few	CASSPRGRDTGELFF
TRBV7-3	.	15	few	CASSPLGAGANVLTF
TRBV6-5	.	14	.	CAISESVGEGEAFF
TRBV25-1	.	12	.	CASSVTQETQYF
TRBV2	.	14	once	CASSNSRSAYEQYF
TRBV9	.	14	.	CASSVGQVNYGYTF
TRBV7-9	.	15	.	CASSSLGGATDTQYF
TRBV6-6	.	14	.	CASSYSIGNYEQYF
TRBV6-6	TRBD1	14	few	CASSSGTGTYEQYF
TRBV5-1	TRBD1	13	.	CASSRRQGTEAFF
TRBV5-1	.	13	.	CASSWDGSYEQYF
TRBV10-3	TRBD2	16	.	CAISDGTSGGYNEQFF
TRBV28	.	16	.	CASSPPRIHSGNTIYF
TRBV6-1	.	15	.	CASSEAGGTYNEQFF
TRBV7-9	TRBD2	16	.	CASSRGLAGISYEQYF
TRBV5-4	.	15	.	CASSRGARDYNEQFF
TRBV7-6	.	14	.	CASSSGASNTEAFF
TRBV5-1	TRBD2	18	.	CASSPGGLAGYSYNEQFF
TRBV27	.	14	.	CASSLTRINTEAFF
TRBV6-6	.	15	.	CASSYTSRGTGELFF
TRBV5-5	.	13	few	CASSLEAPRTIYF